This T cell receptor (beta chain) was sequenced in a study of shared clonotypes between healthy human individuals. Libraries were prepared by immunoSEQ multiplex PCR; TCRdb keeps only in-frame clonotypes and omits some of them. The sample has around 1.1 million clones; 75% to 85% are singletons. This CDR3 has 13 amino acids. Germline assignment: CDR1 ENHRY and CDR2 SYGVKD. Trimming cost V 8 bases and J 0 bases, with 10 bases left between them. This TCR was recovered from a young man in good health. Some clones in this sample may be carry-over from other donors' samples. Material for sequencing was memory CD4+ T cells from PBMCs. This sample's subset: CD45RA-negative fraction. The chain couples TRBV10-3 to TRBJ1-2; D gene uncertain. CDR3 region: CAIQTISNYGYTF. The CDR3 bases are TGTGCCATCCAGACTATTTCTAACTATGGCTACACCTTC.